The 31 T cell receptor beta chains listed next were all sequenced from one sample in a study of T cell repertoires in cytomegalovirus infection. TCRdb reprocessed the reads via MiXCR and lists one record per CDR3 protein. The sample shows approximately 500,000 distinct CDR3 sequences, 11% of them seen only once. The specimen sequenced was PBMCs. These receptors were collected from a human donor in good health (CMV status not recorded). Some clones in this sample may be carry-over from other donors' samples.

There are a few counts of this clonotype. The rearrangement uses TRBV12-3 or TRBV12-4 and TRBJ1-2; D ambiguous. The ends were cut back, 2 bases at V and 4 bases at J, with 8 bases in the middle. The length of the CDR3 is 13 residues. The CDR3 sequence: CASSLSLIYGYTF. The CDR3 nucleotides read TGTGCCAGCAGTTTAAGTCTGATCTATGGCTACACCTTC.

Many counts were recorded for this clonotype. The V gene is TRBV12-3 or TRBV12-4, the J gene TRBJ1-2; D unresolved. The CDR3 length is 13 residues. V shed 5 bases and J shed 3 bases, with 10 bases lying between them. The CDR3 loop is CASSQGLHYGYTF. CDR3 sequence (DNA): TGTGCCAGCAGTCAAGGGTTGCACTATGGCTACACCTTC.

Ten or more counts support this clonotype. V usage is TRBV5-4 and J usage is TRBJ2-7, with 11 bases matching TRBD2. The germline V gene encodes CDR1 SGHNT and CDR2 YYREEE (reference sequence). The junction had 6 bases not matched to a gene; V was cut back by 4 bases and J by 3 bases. CDR3 length: 15 amino acids. The CDR3 region is CASSPTSGSLYEQYF. CDR3 coding DNA: TGTGCCAGCAGCCCCACTAGCGGGAGCCTCTACGAGCAGTACTTC.

This clonotype was counted many times. V gene TRBV12-3 or TRBV12-4 combines with J gene TRBJ1-5; D remains ambiguous. The CDR3 loop spans 11 amino acids. V gave up 4 bases and J gave up 5 bases, with 3 bases separating them. The CDR3 region is CASSSDQPQHF. As DNA, the CDR3 is TGTGCCAGCAGTTCCGATCAGCCCCAGCATTTT.

This clonotype was observed a handful of times. The J gene is TRBJ2-5, the V gene TRBV7-8; 9 bases are shared with TRBD2. The V and J ends lost 7 bases and 4 bases, in that order; junction bases with no gene match: 16. Per the germline V gene, CDR1 is SGHVS and CDR2 is FQNEAQ. The CDR3 runs 17 residues. The CDR3 here is CASIGVRAGGRGETQYF. CDR3 in DNA: TGTGCCAGCATCGGAGTACGGGCGGGAGGGCGTGGAGAGACCCAGTACTTC.

The rearrangement uses TRBV11-1 and TRBJ2-1; 12 nucleotides line up with TRBD2. The length of the CDR3 is 16 residues. Germline CDR1 is SGHAT and CDR2 is FQDESV (reference sequence). The trim removed 5 bases at V and 7 bases at J, leaving 9 bases unmatched. In nucleotides, the CDR3 is TGTGCCAGCAGCCTACTAGCGGGAGGCGTTAAAAATGAGCAGTTCTTC. Translated, it gives CASSLLAGGVKNEQFF.

The rearrangement uses TRBV20-1 and TRBJ1-5; no firm D call. Trimming took 4 bases from V and 8 from J, leaving 18 bases between them. Germline V gives CDR1 DFQATT, CDR2 SNEGSKA (reference sequence). This CDR3 comprises 14 residues. DNA of the CDR3: TGCAGTGCTATTACGGGGAACCCGAAGGAGCCCCAGCATTTT. Translation: CSAITGNPKEPQHF.

This clonotype was found many times. The rearrangement joins TRBV7-2 to TRBJ2-1, with D uncertain. V lost 4 bases and J 7 bases, leaving 11 bases between the germline ends. Germline CDR1 and CDR2: SGHTA and FQGNSA. The CDR3 has 13 residues. For the CDR3, the DNA is TGTGCCAGCAGCTCCACGGCCGGGAATGAGCAGTTCTTC. Translation: CASSSTAGNEQFF. Using reference TRBV7-2 and TRBJ2-1 for the parts outside the CDR3, the full variable domain is GAGVSQSPSNKVTEKGKDVELRCDPISGHTALYWYRQSLGQGLEFLIYFQGNSAPDKSGLPSDRFSAERTGGSVSTLTIQRTQQEDSAVYLCASSSTAGNEQFFGPGTRLTVL.

This clonotype has just a few counts. V is TRBV14 and J is TRBJ1-6; D possibly corresponds to TRBD1 (5 bases). Trimming removed 1 base at V and 5 bases at J, with 9 bases between. CDR1 is SGHDN, CDR2 FVKESK, per germline. The length of the CDR3 is 15 residues. DNA of the CDR3: TGTGCCAGCAGCCAAGTTGGCAGGGATAATTCACCCCTCCACTTT. Its translation: CASSQVGRDNSPLHF.

The table lists this clonotype with many counts. This rearrangement joins TRBV7-6 to TRBJ2-5; TRBD2 is a possible D gene (6 bases). Per germline, CDR1 SGHVS and CDR2 FNYEAQ. The germline V and J ends were trimmed by 1 base and 9 bases, with 12 bases remaining between them. The CDR3 extends over 13 amino acids. CDR3 bases: TGTGCCAGCAGCTTAGGTACTAGCCTGGCCCAGTACTTC. Amino acid sequence: CASSLGTSLAQYF.

V and J are TRBV27 and TRBJ2-7, with D perhaps assigned TRBD1 or TRBD2 (5 bases each). V dropped 1 base and J dropped 3 bases, with 13 bases sitting between them. Germline-derived CDR1 and CDR2 are MNHEY and SMNVEV (reference sequence). This CDR3 has 15 amino acids. CDR3 bases: TGTGCCAGCAGTTTATTTGGGACGGCAGACTACGAGCAGTACTTC. Translated, it gives CASSLFGTADYEQYF.

This clonotype showed up many times. The chain combines TRBV19 with TRBJ2-1; D unclear. V was cut by 4 bases and J by 4 bases, with 8 bases left in between. In germline, CDR1 is LNHDA, CDR2 SQIVND (reference sequence). The CDR3 totals 13 residues. CDR3 amino acids: CASSRAAYNEQFF. In DNA, the CDR3 is TGTGCCAGTAGTAGGGCAGCTTACAATGAGCAGTTCTTC.

The chain joins TRBV12-3 or TRBV12-4 to TRBJ2-2, with a tentative D call TRBD2 (5 bases). The CDR3 has 13 amino acids. V lost 6 bases and J 5 bases, leaving 10 bases between the germline ends. CDR3 protein: CASSGRRTGELFF. The CDR3 nucleotides read TGTGCCAGCAGCGGACGGAGGACCGGGGAGCTGTTTTTT.

The chain couples TRBV12-3 or TRBV12-4 to TRBJ2-1; D perhaps matches TRBD1 (6 bases). The germline V and J ends were trimmed by 6 bases and 1 base, with 13 bases remaining between them. This CDR3 contains 15 residues. CDR3 in DNA: TGTGCCAGCAGCAACAGGGAGAGATCCTACAATGAGCAGTTCTTC. Amino acids: CASSNRERSYNEQFF.

This clonotype showed up many times. The rearrangement links TRBV7-3 to TRBJ1-3; D not certain. The V end lost 1 base, the J end lost 4 bases, and 8 bases lay between the germline ends. This CDR3 region has 14 residues. The germline CDR1 and CDR2 sequences are SGHTA and FQGTGA. CDR3 coding DNA: TGTGCCAGCAGCTTAAGATTTTTAGGAAACACCATATATTTT. Protein: CASSLRFLGNTIYF.

There are many counts of this clonotype. J is TRBJ1-2 and V is TRBV6-1; the D is unclear. This CDR3 region has 13 residues. V was clipped by 2 bases and J by 6 bases, with 10 bases between them. CDR1 is MNHNS, CDR2 SASEGT, per germline. The CDR3 DNA follows: TGTGCCAGCAGTGAACCGGTTTCGGATGGCTACACCTTC. Residues: CASSEPVSDGYTF.

This clonotype was seen repeatedly, ten times or more. The chain has TRBV7-2 and TRBJ1-2, with D possibly matching TRBD1 (5 bases). Per the germline V gene, CDR1 is SGHTA and CDR2 is FQGNSA. CDR3 length equals 15 residues. The V gene lost 5 bases and the J gene lost 0 bases, with 13 bases spanning the gap. CDR3 DNA sequence: TGTGCCAGCAGCCCAGGACAATCCCCTAACTATGGCTACACCTTC. This sequence encodes CASSPGQSPNYGYTF.

This clonotype appeared many times. The chain recombines TRBV7-8 with TRBJ1-5; 9 nucleotides match TRBD1. J gave up 5 bases and V 4 bases, and 9 bases lay outside the gene matches. Germline CDR1 reads SGHVS; CDR2 reads FQNEAQ. This CDR3 is built from 16 residues. The CDR3 DNA sequence: TGTGCCAGCAGCTATTCCAGGGACAGGGTGTATCAGCCCCAGCATTTT. This sequence encodes CASSYSRDRVYQPQHF.

This chain connects TRBV5-1 to TRBJ1-1; D is perhaps TRBD1 (5 bases). V lost 1 base and J lost 10, with 17 bases in between. The CDR3 contains 14 residues. Germline-derived CDR1 and CDR2 are SGHRS and YFSETQ. In DNA form, the CDR3 reads TGCGCCAGCAGCTTGAGCCAGGGATCCATCGGAGCTTTCTTT. Translating it yields CASSLSQGSIGAFF. The whole variable domain, remainder taken from reference TRBV5-1 and TRBJ1-1, is KAGVTQTPRYLIKTRGQQVTLSCSPISGHRSVSWYQQTPGQGLQFLFEYFSETQRNKGNFPGRFSGRQFSNSRSEMNVSTLELGDSALYLCASSLSQGSIGAFFGQGTRLTVV.

In this sample, this clonotype turned up many times. The rearrangement links TRBV6-5 to TRBJ2-7, with D possibly matching TRBD1 (7 bases). The CDR3 sequence is 15 residues long. Trimming left V 0 bases short and J 8 bases short, with 17 bases between. The germline V gene encodes CDR1 MNHEY and CDR2 SVGAGI. The CDR3 protein is CASSYSQGGTPKQYF. Written as DNA, the CDR3 is TGTGCCAGCAGTTACTCCCAGGGGGGCACTCCTAAGCAGTACTTC.

This clonotype was observed at least ten times. This rearrangement joins TRBV20-1 to TRBJ1-3; unclear D gene. V was shortened by 3 bases and J by 0 bases, with 9 bases between the two germline ends. The CDR3 extends over 14 amino acids. Germline V gene lookup returns CDR1 DFQATT and CDR2 SNEGSKA (reference sequence). For the CDR3, the DNA is TGCAGTGCTAGTTACGGGAGCTCTGGAAACACCATATATTTT. It translates to CSASYGSSGNTIYF.

This clonotype was counted only a few times. The chain employs TRBV6-5 and TRBJ2-7; possibly TRBD2 for D (5 bases). CDR1 is MNHEY and CDR2 is SVGAGI in the germline V gene. This CDR3 contains 13 residues. With 1 base removed from V and 6 bases from J, the gap between germline ends came to 10 bases. The CDR3 DNA sequence: TGTGCCAGCAGTTACTGGTCGGGGTCCGAGCAGTACTTC. Residues: CASSYWSGSEQYF.

This clonotype was counted ten times or more. The chain joins TRBV28 to TRBJ2-7; TRBD2 matches 8 bases. Germline V lookup: CDR1 MDHEN, CDR2 SYDVKM. Trimming cost V 8 bases and J 1 base; bases outside gene matches: 4. The CDR3 spans 13 residues. Here the CDR3 reads CASCGGGSYEQYF. As DNA, the CDR3 is TGTGCCAGCTGCGGCGGGGGGTCCTACGAGCAGTACTTC.

The chain links TRBV7-4 to TRBJ2-1; 11 bases are a match to TRBD2. Germline V lookup: CDR1 SGHVT, CDR2 SQSDAQ. The CDR3 is 16 residues long. The V and J ends lost 2 bases and 5 bases, in that order; junction bases with no gene match: 5. CDR3: CASSLLLAGDHNEQFF. In nucleotides, the CDR3 is TGTGCCAGCAGCTTATTACTAGCGGGAGATCACAATGAGCAGTTCTTC.

This clonotype has a handful of counts. This chain joins TRBV20-1 and TRBJ1-4; D perhaps matches TRBD1 (5 bases). The CDR3 contains 13 residues. The germline V gene encodes CDR1 DFQATT and CDR2 SNEGSKA (reference sequence). V lost 6 bases and J lost 8, with 16 bases in between. This CDR3 reads CSAAGTGGEKLFF. For the CDR3, the DNA is TGCAGTGCGGCCGGGACCGGGGGAGAAAAACTGTTTTTT.

This clonotype was picked up a small number of times. V and J are TRBV19 and TRBJ2-7, with unresolved D. CDR3 length: 13 residues. Germline loops: CDR1 LNHDA, CDR2 SQIVND (reference sequence). V lost 5 bases and J 2 bases, leaving 10 bases between the germline ends. The CDR3 region is CASSPTPTYEQYF. The CDR3 coding sequence is TGTGCCAGTAGTCCCACACCGACCTACGAGCAGTACTTC. Together with reference TRBV19 and TRBJ2-7, the CDR3 gives the full variable domain: DGGITQSPKYLFRKEGQNVTLSCEQNLNHDAMYWYRQDPGQGLRLIYYSQIVNDFQKGDIAEGYSVSREKKESFPLTVTSAQKNPTAFYLCASSPTPTYEQYFGPGTRLTVT.

The chain is built from TRBV6-6 and TRBJ2-7; tentatively, D is TRBD1 (6 bases). V shed 2 bases and J shed 6 bases, with 20 bases lying between them. In germline, CDR1 is MNHNY, CDR2 SVGAGI (reference sequence). CDR3 length: 16 residues. In nucleotides, the CDR3 is TGTGCCAGCAGTTACGCTTGGCAGGGGAAGGTATTCGAGCAGTACTTC. Translation gives CASSYAWQGKVFEQYF.

This clonotype was counted only a few times. The chain combines TRBV20-1 with TRBJ2-7; possible D gene TRBD2, 6 bases. V lost 5 bases and J 2 bases, leaving 16 bases between the germline ends. Germline CDR1 and CDR2: DFQATT and SNEGSKA (reference sequence). This CDR3 comprises 14 residues. The CDR3 DNA sequence: TGCAGTGCTCCGATACTAGCACGGCCCTACGAGCAGTACTTC. Its translation is CSAPILARPYEQYF.

This clonotype was found a few times. The V gene is TRBV9, the J gene TRBJ1-2; D uncertain. The CDR3 totals 13 residues. Trimming left V 4 bases short and J 6 bases short, with 13 bases between. Looked up from germline, CDR1 is SGDLS and CDR2 is YYNGEE. CDR3: CASSLQNRDGYTF. CDR3 DNA: TGTGCCAGCAGCCTACAGAACCGGGATGGCTACACCTTC.

The rearrangement uses TRBV5-4 and TRBJ2-3; 7 bases are shared with TRBD2. Germline V lookup: CDR1 SGHNT, CDR2 YYREEE (reference sequence). The CDR3 is 15 residues long. V shed 2 bases and J 1 base; nucleotides not matched to a gene: 4. CDR3 DNA sequence: TGTGCCAGCAGCTTTACCCTAGCGGGCACAGATACGCAGTATTTT. It is translated as CASSFTLAGTDTQYF.

This clonotype was seen at least ten times. The chain joins TRBV7-3 to TRBJ2-5; 9 nucleotides match TRBD1. The CDR3 length is 14 residues. Germline CDR1 is SGHTA and CDR2 is FQGTGA. Trimming cost V 5 bases and J 5 bases; bases outside gene matches: 6. The CDR3 bases are TGTGCCAGCAGCGAGGGACAGGGTGGCGAGACCCAGTACTTC. Translation gives CASSEGQGGETQYF.